Shown below are 20 T cell receptor beta chains from a single sample sequenced in a study of cytomegalovirus exposure and HLA in healthy donors. PCR primers comprised 60 Vbeta and 13 Jbeta primers. Produced via immunoSEQ multiplex PCR; TCRdb's table is partial and in-frame only. The table lists about 200,000 clones, 79% of them singletons, with 1.7% in the top ten. The sample taken for sequencing was PBMCs. The receptors were gathered from a man over 45 in good health and CMV-seronegative.

The chain uses TRBV19 and TRBJ1-1; D unclear. V was pared by 8 bases and J by 5 bases, with 21 bases between. The CDR3 has 15 amino acids. CDR1 is LNHDA and CDR2 is SQIVND in the germline V gene (reference sequence). The DNA of the CDR3 is TGTGCCAGTCGGACTCTTTTCGAAATGAGGACTGAAGCTTTCTTT. Its translation is CASRTLFEMRTEAFF.

This chain connects TRBV27 to TRBJ2-7, with 9 bases identical to TRBD1. Germline V gene lookup returns CDR1 MNHEY and CDR2 SMNVEV (reference sequence). CDR3 length: 15 residues. J lost 5 bases, V lost 3 bases, and 8 bases had no gene match. The CDR3 region has the DNA TGTGCCAGCAGTTTTCGAGGGACAGGGATAGACGAGCAGTACTTC. It is translated as CASSFRGTGIDEQYF.

The chain combines TRBV18 with TRBJ1-3; TRBD1 aligns across 7 bases. Looked up from germline, CDR1 is KGHSH and CDR2 is LQKENI. The CDR3 contains 18 residues. Trimming cost V 6 bases and J 0 bases; bases outside gene matches: 14. The CDR3 is CASSLRTGYDFSGNTIYF. CDR3 coding DNA: TGTGCCAGCTCTCTCAGGACAGGCTACGATTTCTCTGGAAACACCATATATTTT. The whole variable domain, remainder taken from reference TRBV18 and TRBJ1-3, is NAGVMQNPRHLVRRRGQEARLRCSPMKGHSHVYWYRQLPEEGLKFMVYLQKENIIDESGMPKERFSAEFPKEGPSILRIQQVVRGDSAAYFCASSLRTGYDFSGNTIYFGEGSWLTVV.

The V call is TRBV11-3, the J call TRBJ2-2, with a tentative D call TRBD1 (6 bases). Trimming shortened V by 5 bases and J by 5 bases, and 12 bases separated the two germline ends. The CDR3 covers 14 residues. The germline gives CDR1 SGHNT, CDR2 YENEEA. The CDR3 is CASSHDRWTGELFF. CDR3 nucleotide sequence: TGTGCCAGCAGCCATGACAGGTGGACCGGGGAGCTGTTTTTT.

The rearrangement joins TRBV11-2 to TRBJ1-2, with no clear D. Per the germline V gene, CDR1 is SGHAT and CDR2 is FQNNGV. This CDR3 is 15 amino acids long. V lost 7 bases, J lost 4 bases, and 19 bases lay in between. CDR3: CASTPREAVVYGYTF. In DNA, the CDR3 is TGTGCCAGCACCCCAAGGGAGGCAGTGGTCTATGGCTACACCTTC.

This chain's CDR3 is CASSPLPIPGDTEAFF. In DNA form, the CDR3 reads TGTGCCAGCTCACCTCTACCTATACCCGGGGACACTGAAGCTTTCTTT. The chain employs TRBV18 and TRBJ1-1; D ambiguous. The germline V and J ends were trimmed by 3 bases and 3 bases, with 17 bases remaining between them. The CDR3 runs 16 residues. Germline V CDR1 and CDR2: KGHSH, LQKENI.

This chain connects TRBV19 to TRBJ2-5; 7 bases are a match to TRBD1. Germline V CDR1 and CDR2: LNHDA, SQIVND (reference sequence). V lost 1 base and J lost 4; bases outside the gene matches: 6. There are 15 residues in the CDR3. CDR3 amino acids: CASSIARGPGETQYF. The DNA of the CDR3 is TGTGCCAGTAGTATAGCTAGGGGGCCAGGAGAGACCCAGTACTTC. The full variable domain, in which reference TRBV19 and TRBJ2-5 provide the parts outside the CDR3, is DGGITQSPKYLFRKEGQNVTLSCEQNLNHDAMYWYRQDPGQGLRLIYYSQIVNDFQKGDIAEGYSVSREKKESFPLTVTSAQKNPTAFYLCASSIARGPGETQYFGPGTRLLVL.

V and J are TRBV27 and TRBJ2-7, with 8 bases matching TRBD2. Germline V lookup: CDR1 MNHEY, CDR2 SMNVEV (reference sequence). J lost 6 bases, V lost 2 bases, and 6 bases had no gene match. The CDR3 length is 14 residues. In DNA form, the CDR3 reads TGTGCCAGCAGTTTAGCGGGAGGTGTTTCCGAGCAGTACTTC. Translation: CASSLAGGVSEQYF.

The chain links TRBV4-2 to TRBJ2-5; 11 nucleotides align to TRBD2. Germline CDR1 is LGHNA and CDR2 is YNFKEQ. This CDR3 is built from 17 residues. The junction had 5 bases not matched to a gene; V was cut back by 0 bases and J by 2 bases. Here the CDR3 DNA reads TGTGCCAGCAGCCAAGAACTGACTAGCGGGGCACAAGAGACCCAGTACTTC. Amino acids: CASSQELTSGAQETQYF.

The chain carries TRBV5-1 and TRBJ2-1, with a tentative D call TRBD2 (6 bases). Trimming pared 4 bases from V and 0 bases from J, leaving 23 bases between. Germline lookup yields CDR1 SGHRS and CDR2 YFSETQ. This CDR3 has 19 residues. CDR3 in DNA: TGCGCCAGCAGCCCGGGACTGGAGGTGCGGGCAAGCTCCTACAATGAGCAGTTCTTC. Translated, it gives CASSPGLEVRASSYNEQFF. Variable domain in full (rest from reference TRBV5-1 and TRBJ2-1): KAGVTQTPRYLIKTRGQQVTLSCSPISGHRSVSWYQQTPGQGLQFLFEYFSETQRNKGNFPGRFSGRQFSNSRSEMNVSTLELGDSALYLCASSPGLEVRASSYNEQFFGPGTRLTVL.

The chain uses TRBV11-3 and TRBJ2-2, with D possibly matching TRBD1 (5 bases). The CDR3 totals 14 residues. V lost 3 bases and J 4 bases, leaving 9 bases between the germline ends. Germline CDR1 is SGHNT and CDR2 is YENEEA. CDR3 sequence (DNA): TGTGCCAGCAGCTTGGGCAGGGTCACCGGGGAGCTGTTTTTT. This gives the protein CASSLGRVTGELFF.

This sequence joins TRBV5-6 and TRBJ1-1, with D possibly being TRBD1 (6 bases). The CDR3 is made up of 13 amino acids. The V gene's germline CDR1 is SGHDT and CDR2 YYEEEE. V shed 4 bases and J shed 4 bases, with 11 bases lying between them. The CDR3 reads CASSRGTTTEAFF. The CDR3 nucleotides are TGTGCCAGCAGCCGTGGGACAACCACTGAAGCTTTCTTT.

The J gene is TRBJ1-1, the V gene TRBV10-3; TRBD1 agrees at 9 bases. The ends lost 4 bases at V and 4 bases at J; junction bases unmatched: 1. The CDR3 contains 13 residues. The germline gives CDR1 ENHRY, CDR2 SYGVKD. CDR3 region: CAISGDRATEAFF. In nucleotides, the CDR3 is TGTGCCATCAGTGGGGACAGGGCCACTGAAGCTTTCTTT.

The genes are TRBV27 and TRBJ2-5, with 10 bases that match TRBD2. This CDR3 region has 16 residues. Germline V gene data show CDR1 as MNHEY and CDR2 as SMNVEV (reference sequence). The J segment lost 5 bases and the V segment lost 6 bases, leaving 12 bases of the junction unmatched. The CDR3 loop is CASSVSPGLASETQYF. The DNA for the CDR3 is TGTGCCAGCAGCGTCTCCCCGGGACTAGCGTCGGAGACCCAGTACTTC.

The rearrangement joins TRBV5-6 to TRBJ2-7; the match to TRBD2 covers 7 bases. Losses at the gene ends were 0 bases for V and 4 bases for J; bases not matched to a gene: 4. The CDR3 has 14 amino acids. Germline V lookup: CDR1 SGHDT, CDR2 YYEEEE. The CDR3 DNA follows: TGTGCCAGCAGCTTGGGAGCGGGACCATACGAGCAGTACTTC. This encodes CASSLGAGPYEQYF.

The chain joins TRBV11-2 to TRBJ2-5, with TRBD1 identical over 10 bases. After removal of 5 bases from V and 5 bases from J, the junction contained 5 bases not matched to a gene. Germline values: CDR1 SGHAT, CDR2 FQNNGV. CDR3 length: 14 amino acids. CDR3 sequence: CASSQDRGPETQYF. In DNA form, the CDR3 reads TGTGCCAGCAGCCAAGACAGGGGGCCGGAGACCCAGTACTTC.

J is TRBJ1-5 and V is TRBV6-5, with TRBD1 matching over 7 bases. After removal of 0 bases from V and 4 bases from J, the junction contained 0 bases not matched to a gene. The CDR3 contains 14 residues. The germline gives CDR1 MNHEY, CDR2 SVGAGI. In DNA, the CDR3 is TGTGCCAGCAGTTACTCGACAGGGAATCAGCCCCAGCATTTT. Translated, it gives CASSYSTGNQPQHF.

The chain is built from TRBV19 and TRBJ2-7, with TRBD2 matching over 10 bases. This CDR3 has 16 amino acids. In germline, CDR1 is LNHDA, CDR2 SQIVND (reference sequence). Trimming cost V 7 bases and J 1 base; bases outside gene matches: 10. The CDR3 sequence: CASKLLAGEGSYEQYF. CDR3 DNA: TGTGCCAGTAAGCTCCTAGCGGGAGAAGGTTCCTACGAGCAGTACTTC.

The CDR3 sequence is CASSAAFTGDTSYEQYF. In DNA form, the CDR3 reads TGTGCCAGCAGCGCCGCTTTTACCGGGGATACGTCCTACGAGCAGTACTTC. The gene calls are TRBV7-9 and TRBJ2-7; D perhaps matches TRBD2 (5 bases). CDR1 is SEHNR and CDR2 is FQNEAQ in the germline V gene (reference sequence). This CDR3 is 17 amino acids long. The V end lost 5 bases, the J end lost 1 base, and 21 bases lay between the germline ends.

V gene TRBV10-3 combines with J gene TRBJ2-7; TRBD1 matches 9 bases. Germline CDR1 is ENHRY and CDR2 is SYGVKD. With 2 bases clipped from V and 3 bases from J, the junction kept 2 bases outside the gene matches. There are 14 residues in the CDR3. DNA for the CDR3: TGTGCCATCAGTGAGAGGACAGGGGACTACGAGCAGTACTTC. Its protein is CAISERTGDYEQYF.